The 3 T cell receptor beta chains below come from one sample, sequenced in a study of blood T cell repertoires in COVID-19. Assay used: immunoSEQ multiplex PCR; TCRdb lists only in-frame clones, some missing. The sample has around 330,000 clones, about 89% seen once. Material: PBMCs or T cells enriched from blood (not recorded which). Receptor source: a woman aged 40 to 55 who had recovered from COVID-19.

The chain joins TRBV19 to TRBJ2-3; TRBD2 aligns across 9 bases. With 6 bases clipped from V and 4 bases from J, the junction kept 8 bases outside the gene matches. Germline loops: CDR1 LNHDA, CDR2 SQIVND (reference sequence). The CDR3 is 15 residues long. The CDR3 protein is CASSDSGRGADTQYF. In DNA, the CDR3 is TGTGCCAGTAGCGATAGCGGGAGAGGGGCAGATACGCAGTATTTT. The full variable domain, its missing parts supplied by reference TRBV19 and TRBJ2-3, is DGGITQSPKYLFRKEGQNVTLSCEQNLNHDAMYWYRQDPGQGLRLIYYSQIVNDFQKGDIAEGYSVSREKKESFPLTVTSAQKNPTAFYLCASSDSGRGADTQYFGPGTRLTVL.

The CDR3 coding sequence is TGTGCCAGCAGCTTTACAGGGACTGGAAACACCATATATTTT. The encoded protein is CASSFTGTGNTIYF. This sequence joins TRBV7-2 and TRBJ1-3, with a tentative D call TRBD1 (6 bases). Germline CDR1 is SGHTA and CDR2 is FQGNSA. The length of the CDR3 is 14 residues. Trimming pared 3 bases from V and 2 bases from J, leaving 8 bases between.

This chain links TRBV7-9 with TRBJ2-5; weak D call: TRBD1 (6 bases). Germline V gene data show CDR1 as SEHNR and CDR2 as FQNEAQ (reference sequence). This CDR3 contains 14 residues. Between the trimmed V and J ends, which lost 5 bases and 5 bases, there was a span of 15 bases. The CDR3 nucleotides read TGTGCCAGCAGCCCCCCCCAGGACAGCGAGACCCAGTACTTC. Translating it yields CASSPPQDSETQYF.